This passage covers 6 T cell receptor beta chains from one sample sequenced in a study of control samples from healthy donors and cancer patients. Profiled with immunoSEQ multiplex PCR; TCRdb holds only in-frame clones, not every one. The sample lists approximately 89,000 clones; around 85% were seen once. Sequenced material: blood. These receptor sequences come from a woman in her forties in good health.

V gene TRBV7-8 combines with J gene TRBJ2-7; TRBD1 matches 9 bases. The CDR3 loop spans 15 amino acids. Unmatched junction bases numbered 8, after V lost 8 bases and J lost 0 bases. In germline, CDR1 is SGHVS, CDR2 FQNEAQ. The CDR3 DNA follows: TGTGCCAGCTGTCCCACAGGGGGCGCCTCCTACGAGCAGTACTTC. Encoded protein: CASCPTGGASYEQYF.

The J gene is TRBJ1-2, the V gene TRBV7-2; no clear D gene. With 1 base removed from V and 8 bases from J, the gap between germline ends came to 11 bases. The length of the CDR3 is 13 residues. Germline-derived CDR1 and CDR2 are SGHTA and FQGNSA. CDR3 coding DNA: TGTGCCAGCAGCTTAGATACAGAAATAGGCTACACCTTC. Its translation: CASSLDTEIGYTF. The full variable domain, completed using reference TRBV7-2 and TRBJ1-2, is GAGVSQSPSNKVTEKGKDVELRCDPISGHTALYWYRQSLGQGLEFLIYFQGNSAPDKSGLPSDRFSAERTGGSVSTLTIQRTQQEDSAVYLCASSLDTEIGYTFGSGTRLTVV.

As to this clone: Just one base apart from a much larger clone, this may be a read error. The chain links TRBV6-5 to TRBJ1-1, with no clear D. Germline CDR1 and CDR2: MNHEY and SVGAGI. The CDR3 is 12 amino acids. With 4 bases removed from V and 1 base from J, the gap between germline ends came to 4 bases. In DNA, the CDR3 is TGTGCCAGCAGTTTGAGGAACACTGAAGCTTTCTTT. It translates to CASSLRNTEAFF.

This chain joins TRBV4-3 and TRBJ2-3, with 9 bases that match TRBD2. Germline CDR1 is LGHNA and CDR2 is YSLEER. V was pared by 0 bases and J by 6 bases, with 7 bases of the junction left unmatched. The CDR3 consists of 16 residues. CDR3 nucleotides: TGCGCCAGCAGCCAAGATAGGCGGGGGGGCCTGGATACGCAGTATTTT. This codes for CASSQDRRGGLDTQYF.

This chain joins TRBV3-1 (or the pseudogene TRBV3-2) and TRBJ1-3; 8 bases align to TRBD1. Unmatched junction bases numbered 7, after V lost 1 base and J lost 2 bases. CDR3 size: 17 residues. Germline assignment: CDR1 LGHDT and CDR2 YNNKEL (reference sequence). The CDR3: CASSQVKTGAAGNTIYF. Here the CDR3 DNA reads TGTGCCAGCAGCCAAGTCAAGACAGGGGCAGCTGGAAACACCATATATTTT.

The chain links TRBV2 to TRBJ2-1; 13 positions match TRBD2. This CDR3 has 15 amino acids. The V segment lost 4 bases and the J segment 10 bases; nucleotides outside the gene matches: 7. Germline V gives CDR1 SNHLY, CDR2 FYNNEI. DNA for the CDR3: TGTGCCAGCAGTGCACTAGCGGGGGGGCCTATCGAGCAGTTCTTC. Its protein is CASSALAGGPIEQFF.